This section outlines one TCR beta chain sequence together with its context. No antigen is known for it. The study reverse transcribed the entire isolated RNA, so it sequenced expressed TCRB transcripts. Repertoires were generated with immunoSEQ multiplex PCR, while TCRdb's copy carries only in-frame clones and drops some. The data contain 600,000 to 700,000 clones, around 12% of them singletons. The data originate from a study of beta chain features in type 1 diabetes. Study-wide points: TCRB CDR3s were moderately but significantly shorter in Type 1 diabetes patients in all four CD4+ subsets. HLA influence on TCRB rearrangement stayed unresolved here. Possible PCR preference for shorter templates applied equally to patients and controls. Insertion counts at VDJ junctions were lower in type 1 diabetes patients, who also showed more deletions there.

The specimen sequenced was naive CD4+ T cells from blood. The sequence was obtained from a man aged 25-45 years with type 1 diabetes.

CDR3 sequence (DNA): TGTGCCAGCAGGTTCGGGAGCGGGGGGGCGGATACGCAGTATTTT. As protein: CASRFGSGGADTQYF. V gene TRBV7-2 combines with J gene TRBJ2-3, with 10 bases identical to TRBD2. CDR1 and CDR2 from the germline V gene are SGHTA and FQGNSA. V lost 6 bases to trimming and J lost 6 bases; unmatched junction nucleotides: 9. The CDR3 length is 15 residues.